This is a list of T cell receptor beta chains from one sample in a study of shared clonotypes between healthy human individuals. The protocol was immunoSEQ multiplex PCR, while the TCRdb copy is restricted to in-frame clones and leaves out a portion. This sample has some 790,000 clones, with 72% found just once. Sequencing was carried out using memory CD4+ T cells sorted from blood. These receptors originate from a woman between 25 and 40 years old in good health. The CDR3 runs from the conserved cysteine through the conserved F or W. The order of the fields is clone size, J gene, V gene, D gene, CDR3 DNA, CDR3 protein. The D gene is left open where the match is weak. Where a row states a size, it is once, few, many or the class of an expanded clone; other rows omit it.

>many|TRBJ2-5|TRBV2|TRBD2
TGTGCCAGCAGTGATATACTAGCGGGAGGGACCCAGTACTTC
CASSDILAGGTQYF
>-|TRBJ1-1|TRBV11-2|TRBD1
TGTGCCAGCAGCTTAATGCAGGGGGCTGAAGCTTTCTTT
CASSLMQGAEAFF
>-|TRBJ1-5|TRBV2|-
TGTGCCAGCAGTCGATTAGGGGGGAATCAGCCCCAGCATTTT
CASSRLGGNQPQHF
>-|TRBJ2-1|TRBV10-1|-
TGCGCCAGCAGTGACTACAGGAATGTGCAGTTCTTC
CASSDYRNVQFF
>-|TRBJ1-5|TRBV6-1|TRBD1
TGTGCCAGCAGTGGCGGACAGGGAATGAGGAATCAGCCCCAGCATTTT
CASSGGQGMRNQPQHF
>once|TRBJ1-1|TRBV9|-
TGTGCCAGCAATAAAGGCGATTTGAACACTGAAGCTTTCTTT
CASNKGDLNTEAFF
>-|TRBJ2-7|TRBV5-1|TRBD2
TGCGCCAGCAGCTTGGGCGGTTCTAGCGGGAGAGACGAGCAGTACTTC
CASSLGGSSGRDEQYF
>-|TRBJ2-7|TRBV10-1|TRBD1
TGCGCCAGCAGTGACCGCCGGGACAGGAGGGAGCAGTACTTC
CASSDRRDRREQYF
>-|TRBJ2-6|TRBV2|TRBD1
TGTGCCAGCAGTGGGGACAGGGGCCTAACGGGGGCCAACGTCCTGACTTTC
CASSGDRGLTGANVLTF
>once|TRBJ2-3|TRBV25-1|TRBD1
TGTGCCAGCAGTGAATCTGGGACAGGGTATGATACGCAGTATTTT
CASSESGTGYDTQYF
>-|TRBJ2-1|TRBV7-9|-
TGTGCCAGCAGCTTTGGCCGACCAGGGTACAATGAGCAGTTCTTC
CASSFGRPGYNEQFF
>-|TRBJ2-3|TRBV18|-
TGTGCCAGCTCACCGTCGGTGGATACGCAGTATTTT
CASSPSVDTQYF
>-|TRBJ2-1|TRBV5-4|-
TGTGCCAGCAGCTTCGACTTACGCGGGGCCTACAATGAGCAGTTCTTC
CASSFDLRGAYNEQFF
>-|TRBJ1-4|TRBV6-1|-
TGTGCCAGCAGTGAAGAAGGTCTTACCAATGAAAAACTGTTTTTT
CASSEEGLTNEKLFF
>few|TRBJ1-1|TRBV6-6|TRBD1
TGTGCCAGCAGTTACTCTCGGGGGACAGGGCTTAGAGCTTTCTTT
CASSYSRGTGLRAFF
>-|TRBJ2-1|TRBV27|-
TGTGCCAGCAGTGAACCCCCCCCGGGACAACCGGGCTACGGTGAGCAGTTCTTC
CASSEPPPGQPGYGEQFF
>-|TRBJ2-1|TRBV7-2|TRBD2
TGTGCCAGCAGCTCCCCCTTTGGGGTAGCGGGAGTCTCCTACAATGAGCAGTTCTTC
CASSSPFGVAGVSYNEQFF
>few|TRBJ1-1|TRBV7-9|-
TGTGCCAGCAGCTCTATTTCGGGACAGAACACTGAAGCTTTCTTT
CASSSISGQNTEAFF
>-|TRBJ2-7|TRBV5-1|TRBD2
TGCGCCAGCAGCTTTACTAGCGGCTCCTACGAGCAGTACTTC
CASSFTSGSYEQYF
>-|TRBJ1-2|TRBV7-9|-
TGTGCCAGCAGCCCCCCGCAGTCCCCCGGCTACACCTTC
CASSPPQSPGYTF
>-|TRBJ2-1|TRBV18|TRBD2
TGTGCCAGCTCACCCGTGACTAGCCGCGACAATGAGCAGTTCTTC
CASSPVTSRDNEQFF
>-|TRBJ1-4|TRBV11-3|TRBD1
TGTGCCAGCAGCTTAGGACAGGGGCCTGATAATGAAAAACTGTTTTTT
CASSLGQGPDNEKLFF
>-|TRBJ2-3|TRBV28|TRBD2
TGTGCCAGCAGTCCCCGGGGAGCGGGAGTTTTTGGCACAGATACGCAGTATTTT
CASSPRGAGVFGTDTQYF